The source of this TCR beta chain is a study of human T cells and chemical hapten exposure. Indicated time point: patch test 3, about 24 weeks after DPC sensitization. Treatment defined: therapeutic diphenylcyclopropenone sensitization with weekly scalp DPC. Sample donors consisted of patients with alopecia, aged 18 to 70 years, who were suitable for DPC. MiXCR, run by TCRdb on the RACE reads, gives a single entry per CDR3 protein. The sample includes approximately 97,000 distinct CDR3 sequences, around a quarter of them seen just once. Germline V gene sequence: CDR1 SGDLS, CDR2 YYNGEE. V lost 4 bases to trimming and J lost 2 bases, with 13 bases between them. The CDR3 totals 14 residues.

The material was whole blood, obtained in connection with sensitization to the hapten diphenylcyclopropenone (DPC). This sequence was found in a man in his forties or fifties with alopecia areata. Some clones in this sample may be carry-over from other donors' samples. The genes are TRBV9 and TRBJ2-7, with D maybe TRBD1 (6 bases). The CDR3 DNA reads TGTGCCAGCAGCCCCCGACAGGCCCCCTACGAGCAGTACTTC. Its translation is CASSPRQAPYEQYF.